These 15 T cell receptor beta chains share one sample of origin, sequenced in a study of T cell responses to AZD1222 COVID-19 vaccine. TCRdb keeps only in-frame clones here, not all; method: immunoSEQ multiplex PCR. The sample consists of about 140,000 clones, 90% of them appearing once. The sample in question was peripheral blood, obtained on day 0 of AZD1222 vaccination. These receptors all stem from an adult in good health.

The chain is built from TRBV14 and TRBJ1-1; D ambiguous. V lost 2 bases and J lost 1, with 11 bases in between. Germline V gives CDR1 SGHDN, CDR2 FVKESK. The CDR3 runs 15 residues. In DNA, the CDR3 is TGTGCCAGCAGCCAAATGAGGAATCGGAACACTGAAGCTTTCTTT. Translated, it gives CASSQMRNRNTEAFF.

V usage is TRBV4-2 and J usage is TRBJ1-2; D perhaps matches TRBD1 (6 bases). Per the germline V gene, CDR1 is LGHNA and CDR2 is YNFKEQ. The ends were cut back, 4 bases at V and 4 bases at J, with 13 bases in the middle. CDR3 size: 14 residues. CDR3 sequence (DNA): TGTGCCAGCAGCCCGGACAGAGAAAGCTATGGCTACACCTTC. Protein: CASSPDRESYGYTF.

CDR3 bases: TGTGCCAGCTCACGTAGGACTAGCAGGATGACAACCGGGGAGCTGTTTTTT. This encodes CASSRRTSRMTTGELFF. This chain links TRBV18 with TRBJ2-2, with 8 nucleotides matching TRBD2. Germline lookup yields CDR1 KGHSH and CDR2 LQKENI. This CDR3 region has 17 residues. The V gene end was trimmed by 4 bases and the J gene end by 5 bases; junction bases not matched to a gene: 12.

The rearrangement joins TRBV19 to TRBJ2-6; 9 bases are a match to TRBD1. CDR1 is LNHDA and CDR2 is SQIVND in the germline V gene (reference sequence). Trimming took 5 bases from V and 8 from J; bases not matched to a gene: 1. This CDR3 comprises 13 residues. The CDR3 here is CASSGTGTNVLTF. In nucleotides, the CDR3 is TGTGCCAGTAGTGGGACAGGGACCAACGTCCTGACTTTC. The complete variable domain, with remaining parts taken from reference TRBV19 and TRBJ2-6, reads DGGITQSPKYLFRKEGQNVTLSCEQNLNHDAMYWYRQDPGQGLRLIYYSQIVNDFQKGDIAEGYSVSREKKESFPLTVTSAQKNPTAFYLCASSGTGTNVLTFGAGSRLTVL.

The chain couples TRBV10-3 to TRBJ2-3; TRBD2 matches 11 bases. The germline V gene has CDR1 ENHRY and CDR2 SYGVKD. V shed 5 bases and J 3 bases; nucleotides not matched to a gene: 10. The CDR3 loop spans 17 amino acids. DNA for the CDR3: TGTGCCATCAGTCTCTCCGGGACTAGCGGTCGTACAGATACGCAGTATTTT. This encodes CAISLSGTSGRTDTQYF.

J is TRBJ2-1 and V is TRBV5-1, with D perhaps matching TRBD2 (5 bases). Trimming cost V 0 bases and J 8 bases, with 12 bases left between them. Germline loops: CDR1 SGHRS, CDR2 YFSETQ. The CDR3 is made up of 14 amino acids. CDR3 region: CASSLAPGTYEQFF. CDR3 nucleotides: TGCGCCAGCAGCTTGGCCCCGGGAACCTATGAGCAGTTCTTC. Complete variable domain (other parts from reference TRBV5-1 and TRBJ2-1): KAGVTQTPRYLIKTRGQQVTLSCSPISGHRSVSWYQQTPGQGLQFLFEYFSETQRNKGNFPGRFSGRQFSNSRSEMNVSTLELGDSALYLCASSLAPGTYEQFFGPGTRLTVL.

The chain is built from TRBV4-1 and TRBJ1-1, with 7 bases lining up with TRBD1. Germline loops: CDR1 MGHRA, CDR2 YSYEKL. The CDR3 consists of 14 residues. The ends lost 0 bases at V and 5 bases at J; junction bases unmatched: 3. The CDR3 reads CASSQDQGGTEAFF. The CDR3 bases are TGCGCCAGCAGCCAAGATCAGGGGGGGACTGAAGCTTTCTTT.

This chain joins TRBV10-3 and TRBJ2-1; TRBD1 agrees at 9 bases. The CDR3 sequence is 14 residues long. The V segment lost 2 bases and the J segment 7 bases; nucleotides outside the gene matches: 3. Germline V gives CDR1 ENHRY, CDR2 SYGVKD. CDR3 region: CAISEDRGLNEQFF. The CDR3 coding sequence is TGTGCCATCAGTGAGGACAGGGGGTTGAATGAGCAGTTCTTC.

A single count supports this clone. The CDR3 region has the DNA TGCGCCAGCAGCTTGGCCAGACAGGGGACCAAAAACATTCAGTACTTC. It yields the protein CASSLARQGTKNIQYF. The J gene is TRBJ2-4, the V gene TRBV5-1; 8 bases are a match to TRBD1. V gave up 0 bases and J gave up 2 bases; unmatched junction bases: 4. This CDR3 spans 16 amino acids. Germline lookup yields CDR1 SGHRS and CDR2 YFSETQ.

CDR3 coding DNA: TGTGCCAGCACTCAACAGGGGCCCGGGACTGAAGCTTTCTTT. Translated: CASTQQGPGTEAFF. The chain employs TRBV6-5 and TRBJ1-1; 7 bases line up with TRBD1. J gave up 5 bases and V 7 bases, and 10 bases lay outside the gene matches. Germline values: CDR1 MNHEY, CDR2 SVGAGI. The CDR3 spans 14 residues.

The J gene is TRBJ1-4, the V gene TRBV11-2; a weak D match, TRBD1 (6 bases). Trimming shortened V by 2 bases and J by 4 bases, and 14 bases separated the two germline ends. The CDR3 sequence is 16 residues long. The V gene's germline CDR1 is SGHAT and CDR2 FQNNGV. CDR3 in DNA: TGTGCCAGCAGCTTAATGAGGACAGCGAATAATGAAAAACTGTTTTTT. This encodes CASSLMRTANNEKLFF.

The chain has TRBV2 and TRBJ2-7; 10 bases are a match to TRBD1. V gave up 6 bases and J gave up 6 bases; unmatched junction bases: 11. Germline CDR1 and CDR2: SNHLY and FYNNEI. The CDR3 consists of 15 residues. The CDR3 loop reads CASRHPGQGLFEQYF. The CDR3, as DNA: TGTGCCAGCAGGCACCCGGGACAGGGGCTATTCGAGCAGTACTTC. The full variable domain, completed using reference TRBV2 and TRBJ2-7, is EPEVTQTPSHQVTQMGQEVILRCVPISNHLYFYWYRQILGQKVEFLVSFYNNEISEKSEIFDDQFSVERPDGSNFTLKIRSTKLEDSAMYFCASRHPGQGLFEQYFGPGTRLTVT.

This clone has a single count. This chain connects TRBV7-2 to TRBJ1-2, with TRBD1 identical over 8 bases. The V gene end was trimmed by 6 bases and the J gene end by 4 bases; junction bases not matched to a gene: 10. CDR1 is SGHTA, CDR2 FQGNSA, per germline. The CDR3 sequence is 15 residues long. CDR3: CASRRSAGGGYGYTF. In nucleotides, the CDR3 is TGTGCCAGCAGACGTTCGGCAGGGGGCGGCTATGGCTACACCTTC.

This chain uses TRBV19 with TRBJ1-1; tentatively, D is TRBD1 (6 bases). The germline V gene has CDR1 LNHDA and CDR2 SQIVND (reference sequence). Trimming cost V 5 bases and J 1 base, with 11 bases left between them. There are 14 residues in the CDR3. The CDR3 nucleotides are TGTGCCAGTAGTTCATTACAGGGGAACACTGAAGCTTTCTTT. This gives the protein CASSSLQGNTEAFF.

The V gene is TRBV9, the J gene TRBJ2-7; D unclear. CDR1 SGDLS and CDR2 YYNGEE come from the germline V gene. This CDR3 region has 16 residues. Trimming removed 0 bases at V and 6 bases at J, with 19 bases between. CDR3 region: CASSVASTISPSEQYF. CDR3 coding DNA: TGTGCCAGCAGCGTAGCTTCTACCATCTCCCCCTCCGAGCAGTACTTC.